The rows below give T cell receptor beta chains drawn from one sample of a study of shared clonotypes between healthy human individuals. This table comes from immunoSEQ multiplex PCR, and its TCRdb copy is limited to in-frame clones, with some not included. The sample has roughly 640,000 clones; approximately 97% are singletons. The material sequenced was naive CD4+ T cells sorted from blood. These TCRs come from a woman aged 25-40 years in good health. CDR3s include the opening cysteine and the closing phenylalanine or tryptophan. Fields, in order: clone size, D gene, V gene, J gene, CDR3 DNA, CDR3 protein. The D gene is left open where the match is weak. The size field is filled for only some rows; it gives once, few, many or a size class.

NA,NA,TRBV4-2,TRBJ1-4,TGTGCCAGCAGCCCTCAGGGGCGCGATGAAAAACTGTTTTTT,CASSPQGRDEKLFF
NA,NA,TRBV30,TRBJ2-7,TGTGCCTGGAGTGCCTCTTACGAGCAGTACTTC,CAWSASYEQYF
NA,NA,TRBV5-1,TRBJ2-7,TGCGCCAGCAGCTTGGAGCGCGCCTTCCCCTACGAGCAGTACTTC,CASSLERAFPYEQYF
once,NA,TRBV27,TRBJ2-7,TGTGCCAGCAGTTTAGTAGCCGGGTTGGAAAACGAGCAGTACTTC,CASSLVAGLENEQYF
NA,TRBD2,TRBV29-1,TRBJ2-1,TGCAGCGCACTAGCGGGAGACAGGAATGAGCAGTTCTTC,CSALAGDRNEQFF
NA,NA,TRBV11-2,TRBJ1-1,TGTGCCAGCAGCCGCCGGGACAACACTGAAGCTTTCTTT,CASSRRDNTEAFF
NA,NA,TRBV25-1,TRBJ2-5,TGTGCCAGCAGGCCGGACGCGGGGGAGACCCAGTACTTC,CASRPDAGETQYF
few,NA,TRBV19,TRBJ1-5,TGTGCCAGTAGTCGACAGGATAACAATCAGCCCCAGCATTTT,CASSRQDNNQPQHF
NA,NA,TRBV2,TRBJ2-7,TGTGCCAGCAAGGCGCGGAACTCCTACGAGCAGTACTTC,CASKARNSYEQYF
NA,NA,TRBV6-5,TRBJ2-3,TGTGCCAGCAGTTACACGGGGGACACAGATACGCAGTATTTT,CASSYTGDTDTQYF
NA,NA,TRBV5-1,TRBJ2-5,TGCGCCAGCAGCTTGTTAGGGAACCAAGAGACCCAGTACTTC,CASSLLGNQETQYF
NA,NA,TRBV19,TRBJ1-1,TGTGCCAGTAGTCTATCGGCGAACACTGAAGCTTTCTTT,CASSLSANTEAFF
NA,TRBD1,TRBV19,TRBJ1-1,TGTGCCAGTTTACAGGGGGCTGCGAACACTGAAGCTTTCTTT,CASLQGAANTEAFF
NA,NA,TRBV4-1,TRBJ2-7,TGCGCCAGCAGCCAATATGTCGGGTCACCCTCCTACGAGCAGTACTTC,CASSQYVGSPSYEQYF
NA,TRBD2,TRBV7-8,TRBJ2-2,TGTGCCAGCAGCTTAGCCAGCGGGAGAGGACCCGGGGAGCTGTTTTTT,CASSLASGRGPGELFF
NA,TRBD1,TRBV5-4,TRBJ2-7,TGTGCCAGCAGCTTTCTAAGACAGGGTGGCAGCGAGCAGTACTTC,CASSFLRQGGSEQYF
NA,TRBD2,TRBV4-1,TRBJ2-7,TGCGCCAGCAGCCAATTTGGACTAGCGGGAGGAGGGAACGAGCAGTACTTC,CASSQFGLAGGGNEQYF
NA,TRBD2,TRBV5-4,TRBJ2-1,TGTGCCAGCAGATTGGGACTAGCGGCCTACAATGAGCAGTTCTTC,CASRLGLAAYNEQFF
NA,NA,TRBV5-1,TRBJ2-1,TGCGCCAGCAGCTTGGCCTCGGCGGGATACAATGAGCAGTTCTTC,CASSLASAGYNEQFF
NA,NA,TRBV28,TRBJ1-5,TGTGCCAGCAGACGAGACAGAAGCAATCAGCCCCAGCATTTT,CASRRDRSNQPQHF
NA,TRBD2,TRBV4-1,TRBJ2-1,TGCGCCAGCAGCCAAGGTAGGGAGGGCCCCTACAATGAGCAGTTCTTC,CASSQGREGPYNEQFF
NA,TRBD2,TRBV6-5,TRBJ2-3,TGTGCCAGCAGCCTACTAGCGGGGGAAGGTGATACGCAGTATTTT,CASSLLAGEGDTQYF
NA,NA,TRBV2,TRBJ2-2,TGTGCCAGCAGCCGAGAGGCGGTAGCCGGTGGCGGGGAGCTGTTTTTT,CASSREAVAGGGELFF
NA,NA,TRBV2,TRBJ1-5,TGTGCCAGCAGTGAAGCGCTTTCCAGGGCTAGCAATCAGCCCCAGCATTTT,CASSEALSRASNQPQHF
NA,NA,TRBV5-1,TRBJ2-7,TGCGCCAGCAGCATGACATCCACCTACGAGCAGTACTTC,CASSMTSTYEQYF
NA,NA,TRBV5-1,TRBJ2-3,TGCGCCAGCAGCTTGGATAGTGGTGTTGATACGCAGTATTTT,CASSLDSGVDTQYF